These T cell receptor beta chains were read from a single sample in a study of shared clonotypes between healthy human individuals. Profiled with immunoSEQ multiplex PCR; TCRdb holds only in-frame clones, not every one. In the table there are about 2.1 million clones, just under 95% of which are singletons. Sequencing used naive CD8+ T cells from PBMCs. Source of these receptors: a man younger than 30 in good health. Some clones in this sample may be carry-over from other donors' samples. CDR3s leave out the opening cysteine and the closing phenylalanine or tryptophan. Clone size is not always given. Where it is, it says once, few, many or a class for expanded clones.

v_call	j_call	clone_size	cdr3_aa
TRBV4-3	TRBJ2-1	NA	ASSQDLAPEQF
TRBV4-1	TRBJ1-5	once	ASSQEGDWGDSNQPQH
TRBV9	TRBJ2-3	NA	ASSATGRATDTQY
TRBV7-9	TRBJ1-2	once	ASRSPGTVNYGYT
TRBV27	TRBJ2-1	NA	ASSPRLEYNEQF
TRBV7-9	TRBJ2-7	NA	ASSLAMTGSYEQY
TRBV18	TRBJ2-7	NA	ASSPSPGQDTYEQY
TRBV6-6	TRBJ2-7	NA	ASSYSELWGDEQY
TRBV2	TRBJ2-5	NA	ASSVYRGLQETQY
TRBV29-1	TRBJ2-6	NA	SVEGGTGANVLT
TRBV4-1	TRBJ2-7	once	ASSQDRPSYEQY
TRBV5-4	TRBJ2-2	NA	ASSLGHGVTGELF
TRBV7-3	TRBJ2-3	NA	ASSAYAGGADTQY
TRBV27	TRBJ1-5	NA	ASSSRDREFGPQH
TRBV6-6	TRBJ1-5	NA	ASSYGAGNQPQH
TRBV13	TRBJ2-7	NA	ASSRDGGYEQY
TRBV27	TRBJ1-2	NA	ASSLSSVYGYT
TRBV30	TRBJ2-4	NA	AWSVLENIQY
TRBV6-5	TRBJ2-7	once	ASRPGQTYEQY
TRBV27	TRBJ2-3	NA	ASSIGSPADTQY
TRBV29-1	TRBJ2-1	NA	SVCRMSGHNEQF
TRBV9	TRBJ2-7	NA	ASSPSIAFEQY
TRBV4-1	TRBJ2-1	NA	ASSQVGPRGRAVNEQF
TRBV5-6	TRBJ2-6	NA	ASSPPGPSGANVLT
TRBV7-2	TRBJ2-1	NA	ASSLGPRGRVSSEQF
TRBV28	TRBJ2-7	NA	ASSLSPSSYEQY
TRBV27	TRBJ2-7	NA	ASSWTGTSSEQY
TRBV9	TRBJ2-7	NA	ASEGASYEQY
TRBV7-3	TRBJ2-3	NA	ATAARPGKGDTQY
TRBV28	TRBJ1-1	NA	ASSPYNRAEAF
TRBV6-5	TRBJ2-7	NA	ASSYGAAHEQY
TRBV4-1	TRBJ2-7	few	ASSPRDRVSYEQY
TRBV15	TRBJ2-2	NA	ATSRRGLSNTGELF
TRBV6-6	TRBJ2-5	NA	ASSFTRQETQY
TRBV27	TRBJ2-7	NA	ASSQGPGYEQY
TRBV19	TRBJ2-3	NA	ASSPGASPSTDTQY
TRBV7-6	TRBJ2-7	once	ASSLGREQY
TRBV28	TRBJ2-3	NA	ASSLSGRTTDTQY
TRBV5-4	TRBJ2-7	NA	ASSLQGISYEQY
TRBV11-2	TRBJ2-1	NA	ASSPITAGWNNEQF
TRBV27	TRBJ2-2	NA	ASSLSGGGYTGELF
TRBV9	TRBJ2-6	NA	ASSSTLLGTGSSRVLT
TRBV7-9	TRBJ2-2	NA	ASSSTSGRDNGELF
TRBV29-1	TRBJ1-1	NA	SVEGRGTEAF
TRBV27	TRBJ2-1	NA	ASSLWTGGYNEQF
TRBV19	TRBJ1-5	NA	ASSPYASEPQH
TRBV19	TRBJ2-1	NA	ASSMGAVVYNEQF
TRBV5-1	TRBJ2-7	NA	ASSAGTGPYEQY
TRBV4-2	TRBJ1-4	NA	ASSQDLGWTANEKLF
TRBV7-2	TRBJ2-7	NA	ASSVRTGSLYEQY
TRBV6-1	TRBJ2-7	NA	ASSEGDPY
TRBV9	TRBJ2-3	NA	ASSVTSGTGGRTDTQY